The entry that follows covers one T cell receptor beta chain sequence. Its specificity is not known. The CDR3 extends over 19 amino acids. The germline V gene has CDR1 SGHAT and CDR2 FQNNGV. V lost 5 bases, J lost 5 bases, and 19 bases stayed unmatched. The entry originates in a study of glioma-infiltrating T cells. Study-wide points: Very few CDR3 sequences were shared between tissue and blood. Tissue-blood divergence was below expectation in non-neoplastic patients, above in gliomas.

Amplification of TCR alpha and beta CDR3 regions from RNA used iRepertoire nested multiplex PCR. Tissue mRNA or PBMC total RNA, 100-400 ng, went into one-step reverse transcription and amplification. MiXCR, applied by TCRdb to the multiplex PCR reads, yields one record per CDR3 protein. The sample records around 90,000 distinct CDR3 sequences, around 37% being singletons. The TCR originated in a human donor with low-grade glioma or glioblastoma, undergoing nonglioma brain surgery, or in good health (not recorded which). The sequenced sample consisted of glioma tissue, nonneoplastic brain tissue, or PBMCs (not recorded which). This chain connects TRBV11-2 to TRBJ2-5, with 11 bases that match TRBD1. CDR3 DNA sequence: TGTGCCAGCAGCCCCCCTGTTTTTCGGAGGGGACAGGGGGATGAGACCCAGTACTTC. This codes for CASSPPVFRRGQGDETQYF.